The source of this T cell receptor (beta chain) is a study of response to subunit inactivated influenza vaccine (dated by TCRdb to 2016 to 2019). For the wider study: The study used deep quantitative T cell receptor repertoire profiling to track responses to a trivalent subunit inactivated influenza vaccine.

Per the germline V gene, MNHEY is the CDR1 and SVGAGI is the CDR2. Spanning cysteine to phenylalanine, the CDR3 consists of 15 amino acids. The entry retains the CDR3 DNA only, 45 bases that are in frame from base 1. V drops 0 bases and J drops 1 base, leaving 7 bases in between. Overall results and qualifications from the work: The authors suggested that each seasonal influenza vaccination may recruit only a limited number of new T cells.

The method was RT-PCR. The listed sequencing device is Illumina HiSeq 2500. TCRdb's own reprocessing of the public reads used fastp at Q25 and MiXCR and kept productive beta chains. One record per CDR3 amino acid sequence lists the most common genes and DNA. The sample yields around 760,000 distinct CDR3 sequences; about 15% were counted once. The top ten constitute 5.5% to 7% of the sample. To note about this clonotype: Its binding antigen is unknown. No clone much larger than this one lies a single base away; base qualities are absent.

This TCR was sampled from a man between 45 and 60 years old who received an inactivated influenza vaccine. Donor details come from another sample of the same person, matched by shared clones. The chain joins TRBV6-5 to TRBJ1-5; there is no confident call for the D gene. The specimen comprised PBMCs from blood, sampled approximately 15 days before vaccination. The DNA reads as follows: TGTGCCAGCAGTTACTCGAGTCAGAGCAATCAGCCCCAGCATTTT. The translation is CASSYSSQSNQPQHF.